This T cell receptor (beta chain) was identified in a study of CD8 T cells in Susac syndrome. An amount of RNA that ranged from roughly 0.5 to 1 ug was reverse transcribed with random hexamers. Amplification of TCR beta CDR3 used immunoSEQ multiplex PCR across 54 Vbeta and 13 Jbeta. TCRdb recomputed calls from the immunoSEQ multiplex PCR reads with MiXCR, one row per CDR3 protein. Here the sample spans about 440,000 distinct CDR3 sequences, around 85% being singletons. The germline V gene has CDR1 SGDLS and CDR2 YYNGEE. This CDR3 spans 17 amino acids. V lost 1 base, J lost 2 bases, and 9 bases stayed unmatched. TCR beta sequencing covered blood CD8+ and CD4+ T cells. TEMRA cells were FACS-enriched, while CD8+ and CD4+ T cells were negatively isolated.

The chain couples TRBV9 to TRBJ2-3, with TRBD2 matching 8 bases. This sequence was found in a human donor with multiple sclerosis. Material: CD8+ T cells from PBMCs. CDR3 in amino acids: CASSVYSSLAVTDTQYF. Here the CDR3 DNA reads TGTGCCAGCAGCGTATATTCTTCACTAGCGGTCACAGATACGCAGTATTTT. Based on the CDR3 plus reference TRBV9 and TRBJ2-3, the full variable domain is DSGVTQTPKHLITATGQRVTLRCSPRSGDLSVYWYQQSLDQGLQFLIQYYNGEERAKGNILERFSAQQFPDLHSELNLSSLELGDSALYFCASSVYSSLAVTDTQYFGPGTRLTVL.